Listed below are T cell receptor beta chains from one sample, sequenced in a study of T-cell memory formation after mild COVID-19. TCRdb analysed the 5' RACE reads with MiXCR anew, one entry per CDR3 protein. The table lists about 44,000 distinct CDR3 sequences, 7.3% of them singletons. Sequencing was performed on PBMCs or a T cell subset sorted from them (not recorded which). Receptors originate from a young man who had mild COVID-19 (a few samples of this study predate the infection). Cell type and time point are not known. Each CDR3 is given with its conserved first and last residue. The order of the fields is V gene, D gene, CDR3 protein. The D gene is left open where the match is weak.

V gene: TRBV4-3; D gene: TRBD2; CDR3 protein: CASSQILAGTYNEQFF
V gene: TRBV29-1; D gene: TRBD1; CDR3 protein: CSVDGTEGFDTEAFF
V gene: TRBV4-2; D gene: TRBD2; CDR3 protein: CASSPSGGLEETQYF
V gene: TRBV7-2; D gene: -; CDR3 protein: CASSFPTANTEAFF
V gene: TRBV10-3; D gene: -; CDR3 protein: CAISRGSSTDTQYF
V gene: TRBV4-3; D gene: TRBD2; CDR3 protein: CASSQDLLAGGASTDTQYF
V gene: TRBV7-2; D gene: -; CDR3 protein: CASSLARASAGQETQYF
V gene: TRBV12-3/TRBV12-4; D gene: -; CDR3 protein: CASNREGEQETQYF
V gene: TRBV4-3; D gene: TRBD2; CDR3 protein: CASSQDLGGLQETQYF
V gene: TRBV7-9; D gene: TRBD2; CDR3 protein: CASSDIVQGLAGPTDTQYF
V gene: TRBV30; D gene: -; CDR3 protein: CAWSVGGYGEKLFF
V gene: TRBV20-1; D gene: -; CDR3 protein: CSARVERGLGNTIYF
V gene: TRBV7-2; D gene: TRBD1; CDR3 protein: CASSEGQGGGYTF
V gene: TRBV12-3/TRBV12-4; D gene: TRBD1; CDR3 protein: CASSDQQGALDTEAFF
V gene: TRBV3-1; D gene: -; CDR3 protein: CASSQGEGNSPLHF
V gene: TRBV7-2; D gene: TRBD1; CDR3 protein: CASSNPTGGLNIQYF
V gene: TRBV5-4; D gene: -; CDR3 protein: CASSAGPGANVLTF
V gene: TRBV9; D gene: -; CDR3 protein: CASSPHGSDTQYF
V gene: TRBV7-2; D gene: -; CDR3 protein: CASSLVQRHDYTF
V gene: TRBV28; D gene: -; CDR3 protein: CASSLSGGPQETQYF
V gene: TRBV29-1; D gene: TRBD2; CDR3 protein: CSTSTGGSTDTQYF
V gene: TRBV4-2; D gene: TRBD2; CDR3 protein: CASSQDGGRADTQYF
V gene: TRBV10-3; D gene: -; CDR3 protein: CAVRDTGTDTQYF
V gene: TRBV7-9; D gene: TRBD2; CDR3 protein: CASTPPGLAGTEQFF
V gene: TRBV19; D gene: -; CDR3 protein: CASSTIQGSAFF
V gene: TRBV15; D gene: -; CDR3 protein: CATSRVKDRNIQYF
V gene: TRBV5-4; D gene: -; CDR3 protein: CASNNKDSWNTGELFF
V gene: TRBV30; D gene: TRBD1; CDR3 protein: CAWTGDRGLYEQYF
V gene: TRBV3-1; D gene: TRBD1; CDR3 protein: CASRDRGRGTEAFF
V gene: TRBV7-2; D gene: TRBD2; CDR3 protein: CASSRRGLAGGSTDTQYF
V gene: TRBV6-1; D gene: -; CDR3 protein: CASSTEVGGTEAFF
V gene: TRBV27; D gene: TRBD1; CDR3 protein: CAMTVAQGERDTEAFF
V gene: TRBV5-1; D gene: -; CDR3 protein: CASSPRPPTTDTQYF
V gene: TRBV6-6; D gene: -; CDR3 protein: CASLRGSPPSQETQYF
V gene: TRBV5-1; D gene: TRBD1; CDR3 protein: CASSSGTGGSTEAFF
V gene: TRBV5-1; D gene: -; CDR3 protein: CASSQDSPNYGYTF
V gene: TRBV7-9; D gene: TRBD1; CDR3 protein: CASSPGQALGGYTF
V gene: TRBV18; D gene: -; CDR3 protein: CASSGNGANVLTF
V gene: TRBV5-1; D gene: TRBD2; CDR3 protein: CASSFSGGAYEQFF
V gene: TRBV9; D gene: -; CDR3 protein: CASSAVGSGNTIYF
V gene: TRBV7-7; D gene: TRBD2; CDR3 protein: CASSLDLAGGGETQYF
V gene: TRBV6-5; D gene: TRBD2; CDR3 protein: CASSDPRGGRNIQYF